A single sample gave rise to the 12 T cell receptor beta chains below, sequenced in a study of cytomegalovirus exposure and HLA in healthy donors. Primers included in the PCR were 60 Vbeta and 13 Jbeta primers. Profiling relied on immunoSEQ multiplex PCR, and the TCRdb table lists in-frame clones only, not all of them. The table includes a few hundred thousand clones, over 70% detected once. The sample taken for sequencing was PBMCs. The origin of the receptors is a woman aged 60-70 years in good health and CMV-seropositive.

In the case of this clone: The sample holds other DNA sequences that translate to the same CDR3. The chain joins TRBV2 to TRBJ1-6; TRBD1 matches 9 bases. The CDR3 is 15 amino acids. The V and J ends lost 8 bases and 7 bases, in that order; junction bases with no gene match: 9. The germline gives CDR1 SNHLY, CDR2 FYNNEI. CDR3 DNA: TGTGCCAGCCGGGACTTGACAGGGGGAAATTCACCCCTCCACTTT. It codes for CASRDLTGGNSPLHF.

The V call is TRBV7-2, the J call TRBJ2-5, with D tentatively TRBD1 (5 bases). Near its end, the DNA agrees better with TRBJ2-7, so the J call may be wrong. This CDR3 comprises 14 residues. The V gene's germline CDR1 is SGHTA and CDR2 FQGNSA. Written as DNA, the CDR3 is TGTGCCAGCAGCTTCATCCAGGGTTCCTACGAGCAGTACTTC. Translating it yields CASSFIQGSYEQYF.

There are a few counts of this clone. The rearrangement uses TRBV2 and TRBJ1-5; no reliable D call. Trimming removed 5 bases from V and 7 bases from J, with 9 bases in between. The CDR3 covers 12 residues. Germline values: CDR1 SNHLY, CDR2 FYNNEI. The CDR3 reads CASSRTGQPQHF. As DNA, the CDR3 is TGTGCCAGCAGTCGGACGGGACAGCCCCAGCATTTT.

The chain employs TRBV6-6 and TRBJ1-3; tentatively, D is TRBD1 (6 bases). The CDR3 length is 14 residues. The germline gives CDR1 MNHNY, CDR2 SVGAGI (reference sequence). V lost 5 bases to trimming and J lost 2 bases, with 10 bases between them. CDR3 region: CASSGGGPGNTIYF. The CDR3 bases are TGTGCCAGCAGTGGCGGGGGGCCTGGAAACACCATATATTTT.

The chain joins TRBV7-2 to TRBJ1-5, with D possibly matching TRBD1 (5 bases). The CDR3 spans 14 residues. V lost 7 bases and J 2 bases, leaving 12 bases between the germline ends. Germline CDR1 reads SGHTA; CDR2 reads FQGNSA. The CDR3 bases are TGTGCCAGCAACTCCGTCAGGGGCAATCAGCCCCAGCATTTT. This sequence encodes CASNSVRGNQPQHF.

V gene TRBV7-6 combines with J gene TRBJ1-1, with D unresolved. The CDR3 is 14 amino acids. Germline CDR1 reads SGHVS; CDR2 reads FNYEAQ. The ends were cut back, 2 bases at V and 5 bases at J, with 12 bases in the middle. The CDR3, as DNA: TGTGCCAGCAGCTTATCGTCAGAGGGTACTGAAGCTTTCTTT. Its protein product is CASSLSSEGTEAFF.

This chain connects TRBV11-1 to TRBJ2-7, with 8 nucleotides matching TRBD1. The CDR3 has 14 amino acids. Germline CDR1 SGHAT, CDR2 FQDESV (reference sequence). The V gene end was trimmed by 5 bases and the J gene end by 4 bases; junction bases not matched to a gene: 7. CDR3 amino acids: CASSTRTGSYEQYF. The CDR3 DNA reads TGTGCCAGCAGCACCCGGACAGGGTCATACGAGCAGTACTTC. The whole variable domain, remainder taken from reference TRBV11-1 and TRBJ2-7, is EAEVAQSPRYKITEKSQAVAFWCDPISGHATLYWYRQILGQGPELLVQFQDESVVDDSQLPKDRFSAERLKGVDSTLKIQPAELGDSAMYLCASSTRTGSYEQYFGPGTRLTVT.

The table lists this clone with a count of one. Other DNA sequences in this specimen translate into the identical CDR3. The chain joins TRBV2 to TRBJ1-6; 9 positions match TRBD1. This CDR3 comprises 15 residues. J was trimmed by 7 bases and V by 6 bases; bases with no gene match: 7. Germline V gene lookup returns CDR1 SNHLY and CDR2 FYNNEI. The chain's CDR3 is CASRDLTGGNSPLHF. The CDR3 DNA reads TGTGCCAGCAGGGACCTGACAGGGGGGAATTCACCCCTCCACTTT.

This sequence joins TRBV4-1 and TRBJ1-2; D is unresolved. V was cut by 4 bases and J by 4 bases, with 10 bases left in between. The germline gives CDR1 MGHRA, CDR2 YSYEKL. This CDR3 region has 13 residues. The CDR3 region has the DNA TGCGCCAGCAGCCCCTCCTATTCCTATGGCTACACCTTC. It specifies CASSPSYSYGYTF.

This clone has just one count. For the CDR3, the DNA is TGTGCCAGCAGTGAAGGGATAGCGGGAACCGCCCAAGAGACCCAGTACTTC. Amino acid sequence: CASSEGIAGTAQETQYF. The chain couples TRBV6-1 to TRBJ2-5; TRBD2 matches at 8 bases. Germline values: CDR1 MNHNS, CDR2 SASEGT. This CDR3 comprises 17 residues. V trimming: 1 base; J trimming: 1 base; junction bases outside the gene matches: 8.

The chain combines TRBV7-7 with TRBJ2-5; D not certain. This CDR3 has 14 residues. Germline values: CDR1 SSHAT, CDR2 FNYEAQ (reference sequence). V lost 5 bases and J 0 bases, leaving 10 bases between the germline ends. CDR3 region: CASSPGGYQETQYF. In nucleotides, the CDR3 is TGTGCCAGCAGCCCCGGCGGCTACCAAGAGACCCAGTACTTC.

The chain is built from TRBV6-4 and TRBJ2-1; 8 nucleotides match TRBD1. Trimming removed 6 bases from V and 8 bases from J; junction bases left unmatched: 6. CDR1 is MRHNA, CDR2 SNTAGT, per germline. This CDR3 is 13 amino acids long. The CDR3 is CASRNSGGDEQFF. The DNA of the CDR3 is TGTGCCAGCAGAAATTCAGGGGGCGATGAGCAGTTCTTC.